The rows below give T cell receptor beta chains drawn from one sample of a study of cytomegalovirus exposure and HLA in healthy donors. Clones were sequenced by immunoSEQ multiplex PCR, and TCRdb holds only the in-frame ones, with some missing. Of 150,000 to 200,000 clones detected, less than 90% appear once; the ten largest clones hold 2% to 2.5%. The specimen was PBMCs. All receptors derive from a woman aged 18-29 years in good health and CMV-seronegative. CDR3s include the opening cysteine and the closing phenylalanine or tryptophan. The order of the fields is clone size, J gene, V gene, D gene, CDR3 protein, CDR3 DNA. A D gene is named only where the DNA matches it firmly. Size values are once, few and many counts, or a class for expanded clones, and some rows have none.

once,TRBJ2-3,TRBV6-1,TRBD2,CASTLAETTDTQYF,TGTGCCAGCACACTAGCGGAGACCACAGATACGCAGTATTTT
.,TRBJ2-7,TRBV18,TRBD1,CASSPTGSYEQYF,TGTGCCAGCTCACCGACAGGGTCCTACGAGCAGTACTTC
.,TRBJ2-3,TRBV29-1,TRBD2,CSGQLGLAGALDTQYF,TGCAGCGGCCAACTGGGACTAGCGGGGGCGTTGGATACGCAGTATTTT
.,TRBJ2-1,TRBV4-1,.,CASSQESRGRNEQFF,TGCGCCAGCAGCCAAGAATCAAGGGGTAGGAATGAGCAGTTCTTC
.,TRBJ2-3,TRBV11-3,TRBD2,CASSSRTSPTRTDTQYF,TGTGCCAGCAGCTCTAGGACTAGCCCAACCCGCACAGATACGCAGTATTTT
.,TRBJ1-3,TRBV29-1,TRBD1,CSVGDSYSGNTIYF,TGCAGCGTTGGGGACAGCTACTCTGGAAACACCATATATTTT
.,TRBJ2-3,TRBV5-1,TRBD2,CASALGLAVTDTQYF,TGCGCCAGCGCCTTGGGACTAGCGGTCACAGATACGCAGTATTTT
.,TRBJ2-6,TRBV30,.,CAWSPTGLEGSGANVLTF,TGTGCCTGGAGTCCGACAGGGTTGGAGGGATCTGGGGCCAACGTCCTGACTTTC
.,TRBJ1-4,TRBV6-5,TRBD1,CASSYSGTGRKLFF,TGTGCCAGCAGTTACTCGGGGACAGGGAGAAAACTGTTTTTT
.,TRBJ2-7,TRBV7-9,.,CASSLSRGAHEQYF,TGTGCCAGCAGCTTATCCAGGGGAGCCCACGAGCAGTACTTC
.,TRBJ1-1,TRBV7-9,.,CASSLTGDTEAFF,TGTGCCAGCAGCTTAACGGGGGACACTGAAGCTTTCTTT
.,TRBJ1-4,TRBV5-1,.,CASSLGDIATNEKLFF,TGCGCCAGCAGCTTGGGGGACATTGCAACTAATGAAAAACTGTTTTTT
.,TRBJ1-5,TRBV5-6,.,CASSFSEWDTSNQPQHF,TGTGCCAGCAGCTTTAGCGAGTGGGACACAAGCAATCAGCCCCAGCATTTT
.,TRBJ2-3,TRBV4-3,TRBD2,CASSQEETSPGLADADTQYF,TGCGCCAGCAGCCAAGAGGAAACCTCACCGGGACTAGCGGACGCAGATACGCAGTATTTT
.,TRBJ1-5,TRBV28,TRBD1,CASRLGQHGNQPQHF,TGTGCCAGCAGACTGGGACAGCATGGCAATCAGCCCCAGCATTTT
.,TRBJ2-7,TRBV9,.,CASSVDWGANEQYF,TGTGCCAGCAGCGTAGACTGGGGAGCAAACGAGCAGTACTTC
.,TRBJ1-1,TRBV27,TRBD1,CASSTDRRAEAFF,TGTGCCAGCAGTACGGACAGGCGCGCTGAAGCTTTCTTT
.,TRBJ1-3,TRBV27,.,CASSFRGGTTGNTIYF,TGTGCCAGCAGTTTCCGAGGAGGGACGACTGGAAACACCATATATTTT
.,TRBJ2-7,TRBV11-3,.,CASSREESAGYGEQYF,TGTGCCAGCAGCCGTGAGGAGTCCGCAGGGTACGGCGAGCAGTACTTC
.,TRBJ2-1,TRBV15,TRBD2,CATSRGLAESNEQFF,TGTGCCACCAGCAGAGGACTAGCGGAGTCCAATGAGCAGTTCTTC
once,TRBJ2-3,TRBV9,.,CASSFAGADTQYF,TGTGCCAGCAGCTTCGCGGGCGCAGATACGCAGTATTTT
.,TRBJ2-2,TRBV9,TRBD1,CASSVGQGFTGELFF,TGTGCCAGCAGCGTAGGACAGGGATTCACCGGGGAGCTGTTTTTT
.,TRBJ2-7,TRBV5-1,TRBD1,CARYRDSLYEQYF,TGCGCCAGATACCGGGACAGCCTCTACGAGCAGTACTTC
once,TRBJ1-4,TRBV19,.,CASSPRTLNEKLFF,TGTGCCAGTAGCCCGAGGACTTTGAATGAAAAACTGTTTTTT
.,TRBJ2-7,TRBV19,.,CASSASEASSYEQYF,TGTGCCAGTAGTGCCTCGGAGGCCTCTTCCTACGAGCAGTACTTC
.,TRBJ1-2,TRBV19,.,CASSYQTDITF,TGTGCCAGTAGCTACCAGACAGATATCACCTTC
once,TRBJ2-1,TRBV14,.,CASSQGLDYREQFF,TGTGCCAGCAGCCAAGGACTAGACTATAGAGAGCAGTTCTTC
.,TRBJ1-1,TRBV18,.,CASSPRGNTEAFF,TGTGCCAGCTCACCTCGCGGGAACACTGAAGCTTTCTTT
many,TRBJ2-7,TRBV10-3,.,CAISEVSSIHEQYF,TGTGCCATCAGTGAGGTTTCTAGCATCCACGAGCAGTACTTC
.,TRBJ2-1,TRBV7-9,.,CASSPPLQTGESYNEQFF,TGTGCCAGCAGCCCCCCACTCCAGACTGGGGAGTCCTACAATGAGCAGTTCTTC
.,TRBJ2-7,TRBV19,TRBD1,CASTPRDRGYPPYF,TGTGCCAGTACTCCCCGGGACAGGGGCTACCCCCCGTACTTC
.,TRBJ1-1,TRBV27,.,CASSLSYRHTEAFF,TGTGCCAGCAGTCTCTCCTATCGCCACACTGAAGCTTTCTTT
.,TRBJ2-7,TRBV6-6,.,CASSYMSSGEFYEQYF,TGTGCCAGCAGTTACATGTCCAGCGGCGAATTCTACGAGCAGTACTTC
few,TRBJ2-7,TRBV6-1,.,CASSLPGLGEQYF,TGTGCCAGCAGTTTACCAGGGTTGGGCGAGCAGTACTTC
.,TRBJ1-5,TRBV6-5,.,CASSFGQDQPQHF,TGTGCCAGCAGTTTCGGACAAGATCAGCCCCAGCATTTT
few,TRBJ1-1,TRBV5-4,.,CASSVPSNTEAFF,TGTGCCAGCAGCGTCCCATCGAACACTGAAGCTTTCTTT
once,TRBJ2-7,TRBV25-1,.,CASSEGGTSGVYEQYF,TGTGCCAGCAGTGAAGGGGGGACGTCCGGGGTGTACGAGCAGTACTTC
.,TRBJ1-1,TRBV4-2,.,CASSQPGLRGGTEAFF,TGTGCCAGCAGCCAACCCGGGCTTAGGGGGGGCACTGAAGCTTTCTTT
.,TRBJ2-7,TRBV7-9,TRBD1,CASSFSQGAQYYEQYF,TGTGCCAGCAGCTTCTCACAGGGGGCACAGTACTACGAGCAGTACTTC
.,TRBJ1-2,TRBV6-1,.,CASSELAHYGYTF,TGTGCCAGCAGTGAATTGGCTCACTATGGCTACACCTTC
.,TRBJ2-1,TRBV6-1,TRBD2,CASSDGGGLERPADNEQFF,TGTGCCAGCAGTGATGGTGGGGGACTAGAGCGCCCGGCGGACAATGAGCAGTTCTTC
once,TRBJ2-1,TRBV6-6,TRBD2,CASRSEGLAGYNEQFF,TGTGCCAGCAGATCCGAGGGACTAGCGGGTTACAATGAGCAGTTCTTC
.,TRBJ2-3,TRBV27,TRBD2,CASPTEGGLSGRTDTQYF,TGTGCCAGCCCGACAGAGGGGGGACTTAGCGGGAGAACAGATACGCAGTATTTT
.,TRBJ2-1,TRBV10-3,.,CAISGHQSSSYNEQFF,TGTGCCATCAGTGGCCACCAATCTAGCTCCTACAATGAGCAGTTCTTC
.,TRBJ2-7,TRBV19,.,CASSMGDYEQYF,TGTGCCAGTAGTATGGGAGACTACGAGCAGTACTTC